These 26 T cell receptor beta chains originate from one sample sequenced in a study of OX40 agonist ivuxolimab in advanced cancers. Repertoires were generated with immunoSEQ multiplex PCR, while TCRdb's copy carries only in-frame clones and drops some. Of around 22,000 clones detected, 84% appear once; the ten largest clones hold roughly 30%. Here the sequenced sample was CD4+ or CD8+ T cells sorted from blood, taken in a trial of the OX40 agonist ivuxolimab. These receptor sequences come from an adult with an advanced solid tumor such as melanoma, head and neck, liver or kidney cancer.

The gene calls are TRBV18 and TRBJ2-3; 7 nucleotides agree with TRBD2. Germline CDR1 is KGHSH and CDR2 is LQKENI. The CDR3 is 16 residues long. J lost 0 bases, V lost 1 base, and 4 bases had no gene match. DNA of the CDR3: TGTGCCAGCTCACCACGAGGGAGGGGTAGCACAGATACGCAGTATTTT. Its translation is CASSPRGRGSTDTQYF.

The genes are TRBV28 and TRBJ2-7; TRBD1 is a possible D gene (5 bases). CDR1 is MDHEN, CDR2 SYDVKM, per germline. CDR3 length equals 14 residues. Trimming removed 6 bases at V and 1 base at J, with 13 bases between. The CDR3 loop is CASSQQRQSYEQYF. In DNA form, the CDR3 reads TGTGCCAGCAGCCAACAACGACAGTCCTACGAGCAGTACTTC.

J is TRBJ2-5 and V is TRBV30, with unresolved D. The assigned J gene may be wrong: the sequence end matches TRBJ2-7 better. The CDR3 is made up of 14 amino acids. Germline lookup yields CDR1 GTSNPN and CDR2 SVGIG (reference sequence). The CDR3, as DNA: TGTGCCTGGAGTTGGACGGAGAGCTCCTACGAGCAGTACTTC. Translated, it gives CAWSWTESSYEQYF.

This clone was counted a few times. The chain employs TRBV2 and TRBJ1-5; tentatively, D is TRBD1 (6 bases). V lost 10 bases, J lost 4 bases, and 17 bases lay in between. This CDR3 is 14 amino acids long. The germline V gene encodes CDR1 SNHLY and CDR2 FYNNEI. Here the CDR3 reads CAITSGDINQPQHF. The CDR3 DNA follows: TGTGCCATCACCAGCGGGGACATTAATCAGCCCCAGCATTTT.

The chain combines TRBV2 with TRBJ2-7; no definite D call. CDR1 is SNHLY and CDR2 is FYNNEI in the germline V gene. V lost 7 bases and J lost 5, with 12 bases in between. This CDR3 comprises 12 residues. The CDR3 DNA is TGTGCCAGCACAATGGTTTTGGACGAGCAGTACTTC. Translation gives CASTMVLDEQYF.

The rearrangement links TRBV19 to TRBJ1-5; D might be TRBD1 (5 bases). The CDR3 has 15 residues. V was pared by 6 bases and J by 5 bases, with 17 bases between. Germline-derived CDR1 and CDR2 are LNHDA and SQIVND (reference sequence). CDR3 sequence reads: CASSLDREGYQPQHF. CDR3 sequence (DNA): TGTGCCAGTAGCCTCGACAGAGAAGGGTATCAGCCCCAGCATTTT.

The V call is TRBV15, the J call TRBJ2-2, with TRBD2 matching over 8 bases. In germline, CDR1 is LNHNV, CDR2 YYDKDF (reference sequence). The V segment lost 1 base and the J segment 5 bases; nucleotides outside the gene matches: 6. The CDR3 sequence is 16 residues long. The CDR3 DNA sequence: TGTGCCACCAGCAGAGTGGAGGCTAGCGGGACCGGGGAGCTGTTTTTT. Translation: CATSRVEASGTGELFF.

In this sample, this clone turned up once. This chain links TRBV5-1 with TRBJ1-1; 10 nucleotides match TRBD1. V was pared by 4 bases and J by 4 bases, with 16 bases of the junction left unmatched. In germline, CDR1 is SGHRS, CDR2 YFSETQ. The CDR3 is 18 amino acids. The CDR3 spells CASSPRQGAMSYGTEAFF. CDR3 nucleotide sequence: TGCGCCAGCAGCCCCCGACAGGGGGCAATGAGCTATGGCACTGAAGCTTTCTTT.

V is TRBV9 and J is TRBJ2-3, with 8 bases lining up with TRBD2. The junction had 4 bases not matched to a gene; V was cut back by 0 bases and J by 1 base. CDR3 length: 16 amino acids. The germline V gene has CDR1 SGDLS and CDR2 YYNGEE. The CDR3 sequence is CASSVAAGGRTDTQYF. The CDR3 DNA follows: TGTGCCAGCAGCGTAGCTGCGGGGGGTCGCACAGATACGCAGTATTTT.

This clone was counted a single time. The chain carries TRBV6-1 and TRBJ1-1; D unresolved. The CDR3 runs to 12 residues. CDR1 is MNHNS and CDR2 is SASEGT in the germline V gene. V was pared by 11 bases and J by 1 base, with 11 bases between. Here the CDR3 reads CAARPGNTEAFF. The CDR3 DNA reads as TGTGCCGCCAGGCCAGGGAACACTGAAGCTTTCTTT.

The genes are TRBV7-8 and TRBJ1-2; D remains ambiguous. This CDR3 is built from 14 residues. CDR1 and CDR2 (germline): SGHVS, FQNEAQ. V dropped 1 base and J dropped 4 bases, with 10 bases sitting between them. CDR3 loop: CASSLVPGTYGYTF. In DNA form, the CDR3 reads TGTGCCAGCAGCTTAGTTCCGGGTACCTATGGCTACACCTTC.

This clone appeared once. The CDR3 loop reads CSVGPGAGGLGEQYF. CDR3 in DNA: TGCAGCGTGGGGCCCGGAGCGGGAGGGCTGGGCGAGCAGTACTTC. This chain joins TRBV29-1 and TRBJ2-7; TRBD2 aligns across 10 bases. The V segment lost 6 bases and the J segment 6 bases; nucleotides outside the gene matches: 14. The germline V gene has CDR1 SQVTM and CDR2 ANQGSEA. CDR3 length equals 15 residues.

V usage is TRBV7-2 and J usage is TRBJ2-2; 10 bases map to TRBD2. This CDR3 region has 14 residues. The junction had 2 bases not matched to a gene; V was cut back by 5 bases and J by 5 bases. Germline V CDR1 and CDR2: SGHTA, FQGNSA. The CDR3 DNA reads TGTGCCAGCAGCCCTAGCGGGGGAACCGGGGAGCTGTTTTTT. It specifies CASSPSGGTGELFF.

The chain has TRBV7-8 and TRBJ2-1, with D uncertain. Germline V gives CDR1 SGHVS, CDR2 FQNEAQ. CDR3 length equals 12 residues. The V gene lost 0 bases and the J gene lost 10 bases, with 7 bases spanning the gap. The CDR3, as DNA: TGTGCCAGCAGCTTAGCGAGATACGAGCAGTTCTTC. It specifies CASSLARYEQFF.

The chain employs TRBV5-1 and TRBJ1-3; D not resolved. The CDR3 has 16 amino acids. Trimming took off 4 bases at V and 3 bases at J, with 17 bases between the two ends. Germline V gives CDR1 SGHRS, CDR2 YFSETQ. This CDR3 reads CASSGGGWESGNTIYF. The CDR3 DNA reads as TGCGCCAGCAGCGGAGGAGGTTGGGAGAGTGGAAACACCATATATTTT.

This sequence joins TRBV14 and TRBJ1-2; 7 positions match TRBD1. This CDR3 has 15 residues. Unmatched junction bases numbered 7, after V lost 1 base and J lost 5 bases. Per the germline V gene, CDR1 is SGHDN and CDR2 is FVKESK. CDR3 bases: TGTGCCAGCAGCCAAGCCAGGACAGGACCTTATGGCTACACCTTC. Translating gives CASSQARTGPYGYTF.

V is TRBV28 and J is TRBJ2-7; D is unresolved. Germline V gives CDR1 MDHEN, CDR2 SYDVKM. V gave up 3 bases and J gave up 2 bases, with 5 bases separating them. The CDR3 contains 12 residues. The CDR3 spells CASSLSPYEQYF. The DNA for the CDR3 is TGTGCCAGCAGTTTGTCACCCTACGAGCAGTACTTC.

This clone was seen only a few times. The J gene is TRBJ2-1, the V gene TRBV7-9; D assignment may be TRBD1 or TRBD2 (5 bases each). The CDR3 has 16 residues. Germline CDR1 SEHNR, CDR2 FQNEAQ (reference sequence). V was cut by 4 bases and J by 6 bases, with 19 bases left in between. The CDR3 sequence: CASSSSRGTPLNEQFF. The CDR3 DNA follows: TGTGCCAGCAGCTCCAGTAGAGGGACGCCCCTCAATGAGCAGTTCTTC.

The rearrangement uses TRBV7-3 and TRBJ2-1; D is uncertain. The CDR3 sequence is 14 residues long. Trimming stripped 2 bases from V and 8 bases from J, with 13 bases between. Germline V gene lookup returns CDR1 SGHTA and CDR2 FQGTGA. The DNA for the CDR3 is TGTGCCAGCAGCTTAGGACCCGAGGTCCATGAGCAGTTCTTC. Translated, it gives CASSLGPEVHEQFF.

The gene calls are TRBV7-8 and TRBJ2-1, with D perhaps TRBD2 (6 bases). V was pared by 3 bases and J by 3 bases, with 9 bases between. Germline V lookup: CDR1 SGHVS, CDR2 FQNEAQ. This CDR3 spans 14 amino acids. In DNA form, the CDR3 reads TGTGCCAGCAGCTTGGGGGGAGTCTACAATGAGCAGTTCTTC. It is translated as CASSLGGVYNEQFF.

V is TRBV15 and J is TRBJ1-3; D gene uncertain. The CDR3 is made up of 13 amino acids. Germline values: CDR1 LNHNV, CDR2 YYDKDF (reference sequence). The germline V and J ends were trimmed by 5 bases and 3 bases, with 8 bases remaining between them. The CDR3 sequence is CATSGESGNTIYF. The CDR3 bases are TGTGCCACCAGCGGTGAGAGTGGAAACACCATATATTTT.

CDR3 region: CASTPLGSSYEQYF. In nucleotides, the CDR3 is TGTGCCAGCACCCCGTTGGGCAGCTCCTACGAGCAGTACTTC. J is TRBJ2-7 and V is TRBV5-6, with no clear D. V lost 6 bases and J lost 0, with 13 bases in between. Germline V gives CDR1 SGHDT, CDR2 YYEEEE. This CDR3 has 14 amino acids. Based on the CDR3 plus reference TRBV5-6 and TRBJ2-7, the full variable domain is DAGVTQSPTHLIKTRGQQVTLRCSPKSGHDTVSWYQQALGQGPQFIFQYYEEEERQRGNFPDRFSGHQFPNYSSELNVNALLLGDSALYLCASTPLGSSYEQYFGPGTRLTVT.

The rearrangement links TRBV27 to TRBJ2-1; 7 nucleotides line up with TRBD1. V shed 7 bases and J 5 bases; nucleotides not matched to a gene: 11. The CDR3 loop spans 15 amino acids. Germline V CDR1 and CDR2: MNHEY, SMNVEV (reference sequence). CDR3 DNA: TGTGCCAGCACCCTGGACAGGAGCATGGACAATGAGCAGTTCTTC. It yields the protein CASTLDRSMDNEQFF.

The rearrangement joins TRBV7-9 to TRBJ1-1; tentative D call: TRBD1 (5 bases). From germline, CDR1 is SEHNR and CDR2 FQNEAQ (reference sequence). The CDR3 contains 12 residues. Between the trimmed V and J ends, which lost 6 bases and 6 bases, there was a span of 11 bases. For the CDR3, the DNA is TGTGCCAGCAGTAAGGGGAGGGCTGAAGCTTTCTTT. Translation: CASSKGRAEAFF.

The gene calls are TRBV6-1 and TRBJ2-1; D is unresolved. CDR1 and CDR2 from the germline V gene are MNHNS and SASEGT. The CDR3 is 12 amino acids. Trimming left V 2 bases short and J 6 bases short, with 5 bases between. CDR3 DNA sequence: TGTGCCAGCAGTGAATCTAGCAATGAGCAGTTCTTC. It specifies CASSESSNEQFF.

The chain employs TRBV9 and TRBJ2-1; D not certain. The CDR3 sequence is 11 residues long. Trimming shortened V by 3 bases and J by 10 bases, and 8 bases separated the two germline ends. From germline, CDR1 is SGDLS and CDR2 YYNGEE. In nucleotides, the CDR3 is TGTGCCAGCAGCGGATCCCAGGAGCAGTTCTTC. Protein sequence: CASSGSQEQFF.